This is a list of T cell receptor beta chains from one sample in a study of blood T cell repertoires in COVID-19. Assay: immunoSEQ multiplex PCR; the TCRdb copy retains only in-frame clones and omits some. Counted here are about 440,000 clones, around 90% occurring once; the ten biggest clones make up 0.6% to 0.7%. Sequencing input: PBMCs or T cells enriched from blood (not recorded which). Source of these receptors: a man aged 18 to 35 who had recovered from COVID-19. CDR3s include the opening cysteine and the closing phenylalanine or tryptophan. The order of the fields is D gene, J gene, clone size, V gene, CDR3 protein, CDR3 DNA. The D gene is left open where the match is weak. Expanded clones are given a class, and other clones once, few, many or no size at all.

TRBD2	TRBJ2-7	.	TRBV4-1	CASSQELSGRVGEQYF	TGCGCCAGCAGCCAAGAATTAAGCGGGAGAGTGGGGGAGCAGTACTTC
.	TRBJ2-3	.	TRBV5-5	CASILSSRDTQYF	TGTGCCAGCATCCTCTCTAGTCGCGATACGCAGTATTTT
.	TRBJ2-6	.	TRBV5-1	CASSHRVLSGANVLTF	TGCGCCAGCAGCCACAGGGTACTCTCTGGGGCCAACGTCCTGACTTTC
.	TRBJ1-1	once	TRBV28	CASRMAGVDTEAFF	TGTGCCAGCAGGATGGCAGGGGTTGACACTGAAGCTTTCTTT
TRBD2	TRBJ2-7	.	TRBV10-1	CARRLELADIYEQYF	TGCGCCAGAAGACTCGAACTAGCGGATATCTACGAGCAGTACTTC
.	TRBJ1-1	.	TRBV10-1	CASRRQVNTEAFF	TGCGCCAGCCGAAGACAAGTGAACACTGAAGCTTTCTTT
.	TRBJ2-7	.	TRBV3-1/TRBV3-2	CASSQDFRQSQYF	TGTGCCAGCAGCCAAGACTTCAGACAGAGCCAGTACTTC
.	TRBJ2-7	.	TRBV9	CASSVAQPPYEQYF	TGTGCCAGCAGCGTAGCACAGCCTCCCTACGAGCAGTACTTC
.	TRBJ2-5	.	TRBV9	CASTLGGDFQETQYF	TGTGCCAGCACCCTAGGGGGGGACTTCCAAGAGACCCAGTACTTC
.	TRBJ1-3	.	TRBV30	CALTDSGNTIYF	TGTGCCTTGACAGACTCTGGAAACACCATATATTTT
.	TRBJ1-4	.	TRBV4-1	CASSQAGTGREKLFF	TGCGCCAGCAGCCAAGCCGGGACGGGGAGGGAAAAACTGTTTTTT
.	TRBJ1-1	.	TRBV10-2	CASSELLVIGGTEAFF	TGCGCCAGCAGTGAGTTGTTGGTCATTGGGGGGACTGAAGCTTTCTTT
.	TRBJ1-5	.	TRBV5-5	CASSLAGVPNQPQHF	TGTGCCAGCAGCTTGGCGGGGGTCCCCAATCAGCCCCAGCATTTT
.	TRBJ2-5	once	TRBV5-4	CASSYGHNKETQYF	TGTGCCAGCAGCTACGGACACAACAAAGAGACCCAGTACTTC
.	TRBJ2-7	.	TRBV3-1/TRBV3-2	CASSQLYGRGYEQYF	TGTGCCAGCAGCCAACTATACGGGAGAGGGTACGAGCAGTACTTC
.	TRBJ2-5	.	TRBV28	CASSSSGTLVETQYF	TGTGCCAGCAGTTCCTCCGGGACATTAGTAGAGACCCAGTACTTC
TRBD1	TRBJ1-2	.	TRBV7-9	CASSLAGGEDYGYTF	TGTGCCAGCAGCTTGGCAGGGGGCGAAGACTATGGCTACACCTTC
TRBD1	TRBJ2-1	.	TRBV7-3	CASIPGGGQGTNEQFF	TGTGCCAGCATCCCTGGCGGGGGACAGGGTACCAATGAGCAGTTCTTC
.	TRBJ1-2	.	TRBV7-9	CASSLSGAYGYTF	TGTGCCAGCAGCTTATCAGGGGCCTATGGCTACACCTTC
TRBD1	TRBJ1-1	.	TRBV13	CASSLEGARGSVHTEAFF	TGTGCCAGCAGCTTAGAAGGGGCCAGGGGGTCGGTTCACACTGAAGCTTTCTTT
TRBD1	TRBJ1-1	.	TRBV5-1	CASSFGTDFEAFF	TGCGCCAGCAGCTTCGGGACAGACTTTGAAGCTTTCTTT
TRBD2	TRBJ2-1	.	TRBV6-1	CASSEAGTSGRIYYNEQFF	TGTGCCAGCAGTGAAGCTGGGACTAGCGGTAGAATCTACTACAATGAGCAGTTCTTC
.	TRBJ1-2	.	TRBV27	CASSPGGYMASLRDGYTF	TGTGCCAGCAGTCCGGGAGGGTACATGGCGTCGCTTCGCGATGGCTACACCTTC
TRBD1	TRBJ1-2	.	TRBV28	CASSSGQGSIYDGYTF	TGTGCCAGCAGTTCAGGACAGGGGTCAATCTATGATGGCTACACCTTC
.	TRBJ1-1	.	TRBV12-1	CASSAGKPEAFF	TGTGCCAGCAGCGCCGGGAAACCTGAAGCTTTCTTT
.	TRBJ1-5	.	TRBV18	CASSPTGLDQPQHF	TGTGCCAGCTCACCAACAGGGTTGGATCAGCCCCAGCATTTT
.	TRBJ2-7	.	TRBV5-6	CASSFQGWSYEQYF	TGTGCCAGCAGCTTCCAGGGGTGGTCCTACGAGCAGTACTTC
.	TRBJ2-7	.	TRBV11-2	CASSPNQGSYEQHF	TGTGCCAGCAGCCCAAATCAGGGTTCCTACGAGCAGCACTTC
TRBD1	TRBJ2-7	.	TRBV28	CASSLWDRGSEQYF	TGTGCCAGCAGTTTATGGGACAGGGGGTCAGAGCAGTACTTC
.	TRBJ2-7	.	TRBV9	CASSAGRQAYEQYF	TGTGCCAGCAGCGCTGGTCGTCAGGCCTACGAGCAGTACTTC
.	TRBJ2-7	.	TRBV19	CASRRTSDGVIYF	TGTGCCAGTAGGCGCACCTCCGACGGAGTTATCTACTTC
.	TRBJ2-7	.	TRBV2	CASTTAVAEQYF	TGTGCCAGCACGACTGCGGTGGCTGAGCAGTACTTC
TRBD1	TRBJ1-6	few	TRBV28	CASSIQQGARGSPLHF	TGTGCCAGCAGTATTCAACAGGGGGCAAGAGGTTCACCCCTCCACTTT
.	TRBJ1-1	.	TRBV29-1	CSVDVGRGTEAFF	TGCAGCGTTGACGTAGGCAGAGGCACTGAAGCTTTCTTT
.	TRBJ1-5	.	TRBV5-1	CASSLGENQPQHF	TGCGCCAGCAGCTTGGGAGAGAATCAGCCCCAGCATTTT
TRBD2	TRBJ2-7	.	TRBV27	CASCASGTVTYEQYF	TGTGCCAGCTGTGCTAGCGGGACCGTTACCTACGAGCAGTACTTC
.	TRBJ1-2	.	TRBV28	CASGTRDIKGYTF	TGTGCCAGCGGAACCCGGGACATAAAGGGCTACACCTTC
TRBD2	TRBJ2-7	.	TRBV7-9	CASSEPGLAISYEQYF	TGTGCCAGCAGCGAGCCGGGACTAGCGATATCCTACGAGCAGTACTTC
.	TRBJ2-1	.	TRBV7-9	CASSLSPPYNEQFF	TGTGCCAGCAGCTTAAGCCCCCCTTACAATGAGCAGTTCTTC
TRBD1	TRBJ1-2	few	TRBV5-1	CASSAWTGGRGYTF	TGCGCCAGCAGCGCGTGGACAGGGGGCCGTGGCTACACCTTC
.	TRBJ2-2	.	TRBV6-5	CASRIGTPGTGELFF	TGTGCCAGCAGAATAGGGACACCCGGCACCGGGGAGCTGTTTTTT
.	TRBJ1-3	.	TRBV3-1/TRBV3-2	CASSQEYSSGNTIYF	TGTGCCAGCAGCCAAGAATACAGCTCTGGAAACACCATATATTTT
TRBD1	TRBJ1-6	.	TRBV5-1	CASSSGQTYNSPLHF	TGCGCCAGCAGCTCGGGACAGACATATAATTCACCCCTCCACTTT
.	TRBJ2-3	.	TRBV3-1/TRBV3-2	CASSHIPRGSGTDTQYF	TGTGCCAGCAGCCATATCCCAAGGGGCTCCGGCACAGATACGCAGTATTTT
.	TRBJ1-2	.	TRBV2	CASSYWTGNDGYTF	TGTGCCAGCAGCTATTGGACGGGAAATGATGGCTACACCTTC
TRBD1	TRBJ1-2	.	TRBV30	CAWSERTGREVFYGYTF	TGTGCCTGGAGCGAGAGGACAGGGCGAGAGGTGTTTTATGGCTACACCTTC
.	TRBJ2-7	.	TRBV27	CASSELGGNSYEQYF	TGTGCCAGCAGCGAACTCGGAGGCAACTCCTACGAGCAGTACTTC
.	TRBJ1-2	once	TRBV3-1/TRBV3-2	CASSQGGMGALNYGYTF	TGTGCCAGCAGCCAAGGGGGGATGGGGGCTCTCAACTATGGCTACACCTTC